One sample yielded the 21 T cell receptor beta chains listed below, sequenced in a study of cytomegalovirus exposure and HLA in healthy donors. The primer mix had 60 Vbeta and 13 Jbeta primers. The protocol was immunoSEQ multiplex PCR, while the TCRdb copy is restricted to in-frame clones and leaves out a portion. In the table there are 95,000 to 150,000 clones, more than 60% of which are singletons. The sample consisted of PBMCs. The receptors come from a woman in her 40s in good health and CMV-seronegative.

V usage is TRBV29-1 and J usage is TRBJ1-5, with 9 positions matching TRBD1. The germline V gene has CDR1 SQVTM and CDR2 ANQGSEA. The CDR3 length is 15 residues. J was trimmed by 1 base and V by 6 bases; bases with no gene match: 7. CDR3 sequence reads: CSVTVQGASNQPQHF. Written as DNA, the CDR3 is TGCAGCGTAACCGTACAGGGGGCCAGCAATCAGCCCCAGCATTTT.

The chain links TRBV9 to TRBJ2-7; D might be TRBD1 (5 bases). V dropped 0 bases and J dropped 1 base, with 14 bases sitting between them. CDR1 SGDLS and CDR2 YYNGEE come from the germline V gene. This CDR3 has 16 residues. The CDR3 nucleotides read TGTGCCAGCAGCGTAGCAGGGCAGGGCACTTCCTACGAGCAGTACTTC. Translated, it gives CASSVAGQGTSYEQYF.

This clone has a single count. V is TRBV5-4 and J is TRBJ1-5, with D perhaps TRBD1 (5 bases). CDR3 length equals 14 residues. The V end lost 0 bases, the J end lost 6 bases, and 10 bases lay between the germline ends. The germline CDR1 and CDR2 sequences are SGHNT and YYREEE (reference sequence). This CDR3 is CASSLAGQGQPQHF. The CDR3 nucleotides are TGTGCCAGCAGCTTGGCAGGGCAGGGTCAGCCCCAGCATTTT.

The chain combines TRBV9 with TRBJ2-1, with D maybe TRBD1 (5 bases). Germline CDR1 is SGDLS and CDR2 is YYNGEE. Deletions cut 1 base from V and 9 bases from J, with 17 bases between. The CDR3 runs to 15 residues. CDR3 region: CASSVQGGLRSEQFF. CDR3 DNA: TGTGCCAGCAGCGTACAGGGTGGTCTACGCAGTGAGCAGTTCTTC.

J is TRBJ2-3 and V is TRBV18; tentatively, D is TRBD2 (5 bases). Germline-derived CDR1 and CDR2 are KGHSH and LQKENI. Trimming removed 3 bases from V and 1 base from J, with 8 bases in between. The CDR3 has 14 residues. CDR3 DNA sequence: TGTGCCAGCTCACCGGACTGGGGCACAGATACGCAGTATTTT. It is translated as CASSPDWGTDTQYF.

This clone has just a few counts. The chain recombines TRBV10-3 with TRBJ2-5; D might be TRBD1 (5 bases). Germline V lookup: CDR1 ENHRY, CDR2 SYGVKD. CDR3 length: 13 amino acids. V was shortened by 6 bases and J by 3 bases, with 11 bases between the two germline ends. The CDR3 loop reads CAIRGGAKETQYF. The CDR3 DNA follows: TGTGCCATCAGGGGTGGGGCGAAAGAGACCCAGTACTTC.

The chain is built from TRBV7-2 and TRBJ2-6, with a weak D call TRBD2 (5 bases). Trimming stripped 7 bases from V and 3 bases from J, with 16 bases between. Germline loops: CDR1 SGHTA, CDR2 FQGNSA. CDR3 length equals 16 residues. The CDR3 region has the DNA TGTGCCAGCACTCTAATCGGAGGTCTTGGGGCCAACGTCCTGACTTTC. It yields the protein CASTLIGGLGANVLTF.

As DNA, the CDR3 is TGTGCCAGCGGGGGGGAAGGTTGGCAAGAGACCCAGTACTTC. Amino acid sequence: CASGGEGWQETQYF. V and J are TRBV25-1 and TRBJ2-5; 7 bases align to TRBD2. The J segment lost 2 bases and the V segment lost 8 bases, leaving 8 bases of the junction unmatched. The CDR3 spans 14 residues. Germline CDR1 MGHDK, CDR2 SYGVNS.

The gene calls are TRBV27 and TRBJ1-2, with 9 bases lining up with TRBD1. This CDR3 comprises 14 residues. Trimming took 5 bases from V and 8 from J; bases not matched to a gene: 9. Germline CDR1 is MNHEY and CDR2 is SMNVEV (reference sequence). CDR3 nucleotide sequence: TGTGCCAGCAGTCCAGGGACAGGGCAGTTCGGCTACACCTTC. Encoded protein: CASSPGTGQFGYTF.

This clone appeared once. J is TRBJ2-6 and V is TRBV13, with TRBD1 matching over 7 bases. J gave up 0 bases and V 4 bases, and 6 bases lay outside the gene matches. CDR3 length equals 17 residues. Germline V gives CDR1 PRHDT, CDR2 FYEKMQ (reference sequence). The chain's CDR3 is CASSYGTDSSGANVLTF. The CDR3 bases are TGTGCCAGCAGCTATGGGACAGACTCCTCTGGGGCCAACGTCCTGACTTTC.

The chain carries TRBV5-1 and TRBJ2-7; 9 bases are a match to TRBD1. Looked up from germline, CDR1 is SGHRS and CDR2 is YFSETQ. V dropped 8 bases and J dropped 9; count of bases not matched to a gene: 12. This CDR3 spans 13 amino acids. CDR3 nucleotides: TGCGCCAGTGATACCGGGACAGGGACCGGGCAGTACTTC. Its translation: CASDTGTGTGQYF.

The chain employs TRBV7-3 and TRBJ2-1, with 8 bases matching TRBD1. The CDR3 consists of 13 residues. Per the germline V gene, CDR1 is SGHTA and CDR2 is FQGTGA. V shed 5 bases, J shed 9 bases, and the junction held 6 bases outside the gene matches. The CDR3 sequence: CASSRDRKTEQFF. CDR3 in DNA: TGTGCCAGCAGCCGGGACAGGAAGACTGAGCAGTTCTTC.

V is TRBV5-1 and J is TRBJ2-3; tentative D call: TRBD2 (6 bases). The CDR3 sequence is 14 residues long. Trimming took off 4 bases at V and 0 bases at J, with 9 bases between the two ends. The germline V gene encodes CDR1 SGHRS and CDR2 YFSETQ. DNA of the CDR3: TGCGCCAGCAGCCGGGAGTGGAGCACAGATACGCAGTATTTT. Its protein is CASSREWSTDTQYF.

As concerns this clone: A junction boundary mismatches the germline segment, possibly from a read error. J is TRBJ1-1 and V is TRBV7-9; tentatively, D is TRBD1 (5 bases). The CDR3 totals 14 residues. CDR1 is SEHNR, CDR2 FQNEAQ, per germline (reference sequence). The CDR3 DNA sequence: TGTTCCAGCAGCTTAGGTGGGGGGACCACTGAAGCTTTCTTT. It specifies CSSSLGGGTTEAFF.

This clone turned up a few times. The V call is TRBV19, the J call TRBJ2-1; D ambiguous. The ends were cut back, 1 base at V and 4 bases at J, with 14 bases in the middle. Germline CDR1 and CDR2: LNHDA and SQIVND (reference sequence). This CDR3 region has 16 residues. In DNA, the CDR3 is TGTGCCAGTAGTATAGGGGCCCCTCCGAGTTACAATGAGCAGTTCTTC. Its translation: CASSIGAPPSYNEQFF.

This clone was detected only a few times. J is TRBJ2-7 and V is TRBV6-6, with D perhaps TRBD2 (5 bases). CDR3 length: 11 amino acids. V lost 5 bases and J lost 10, with 12 bases in between. Germline CDR1 MNHNY, CDR2 SVGAGI (reference sequence). The CDR3 protein is CASSERTAQYF. The DNA for the CDR3 is TGTGCCAGCAGTGAAAGGACTGCCCAGTACTTC.

This clone was seen only a few times. The chain is built from TRBV4-1 and TRBJ2-1; 14 nucleotides match TRBD2. The CDR3 sequence is 16 residues long. CDR1 and CDR2 (germline): MGHRA, YSYEKL. After removal of 3 bases from V and 9 bases from J, the junction contained 7 bases not matched to a gene. The CDR3 is CASSHSRLAGGGEQFF. CDR3 sequence (DNA): TGCGCCAGCAGCCATAGCCGACTAGCGGGAGGGGGTGAGCAGTTCTTC.

J is TRBJ2-5 and V is TRBV27; maybe TRBD2 (5 bases). V was shortened by 8 bases and J by 5 bases, with 12 bases between the two germline ends. Germline V gene sequence: CDR1 MNHEY, CDR2 SMNVEV (reference sequence). The CDR3 has 12 amino acids. CDR3 amino acids: CASGTSRETQYF. The CDR3 DNA reads TGTGCCAGCGGAACTAGTCGGGAGACCCAGTACTTC.

This clone was observed a few times. The rearrangement links TRBV4-2 to TRBJ2-6; D might be TRBD1 (6 bases). Germline CDR1 and CDR2: LGHNA and YNFKEQ. This CDR3 is 15 amino acids long. V shed 3 bases and J shed 1 base, with 7 bases lying between them. The CDR3 sequence: CASSQQGSGANVLTF. In DNA, the CDR3 is TGTGCCAGCAGCCAGCAGGGGTCTGGGGCCAACGTCCTGACTTTC.

This clone came up a few times. V usage is TRBV28 and J usage is TRBJ2-6, with 8 positions matching TRBD1. Per the germline V gene, CDR1 is MDHEN and CDR2 is SYDVKM. CDR3 length: 18 residues. V lost 4 bases to trimming and J lost 0 bases; unmatched junction nucleotides: 8. CDR3 region: CASSSRTGSFSGANVLTF. The CDR3 DNA follows: TGTGCCAGCAGTTCTCGGACAGGGTCCTTCTCTGGGGCCAACGTCCTGACTTTC.

The genes are TRBV7-2 and TRBJ1-2; 7 nucleotides align to TRBD1. CDR3 length: 16 residues. Per the germline V gene, CDR1 is SGHTA and CDR2 is FQGNSA. V shed 1 base, J shed 4 bases, and the junction held 9 bases outside the gene matches. The CDR3 loop is CASSLVRDSALYGYTF. In nucleotides, the CDR3 is TGTGCCAGCAGCTTAGTCCGGGACAGCGCTCTCTATGGCTACACCTTC.